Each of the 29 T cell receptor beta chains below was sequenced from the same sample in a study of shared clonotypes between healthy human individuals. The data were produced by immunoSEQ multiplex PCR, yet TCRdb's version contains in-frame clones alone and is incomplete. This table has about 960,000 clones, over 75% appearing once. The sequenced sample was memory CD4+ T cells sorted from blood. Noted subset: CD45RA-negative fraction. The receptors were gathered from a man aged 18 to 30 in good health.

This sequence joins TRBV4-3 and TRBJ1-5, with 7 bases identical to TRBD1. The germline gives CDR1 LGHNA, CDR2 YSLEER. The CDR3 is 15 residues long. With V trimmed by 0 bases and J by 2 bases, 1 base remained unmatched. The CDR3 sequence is CASSQEGGGNQPQHF. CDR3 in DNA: TGCGCCAGCAGCCAAGAAGGGGGCGGCAATCAGCCCCAGCATTTT.

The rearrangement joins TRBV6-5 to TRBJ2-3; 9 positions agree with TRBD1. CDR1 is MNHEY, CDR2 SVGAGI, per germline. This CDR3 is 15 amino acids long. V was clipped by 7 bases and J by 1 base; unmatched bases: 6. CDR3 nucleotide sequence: TGTGCCAGCAAGAACCGGGACAGGGGCACAGATACGCAGTATTTT. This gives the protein CASKNRDRGTDTQYF.

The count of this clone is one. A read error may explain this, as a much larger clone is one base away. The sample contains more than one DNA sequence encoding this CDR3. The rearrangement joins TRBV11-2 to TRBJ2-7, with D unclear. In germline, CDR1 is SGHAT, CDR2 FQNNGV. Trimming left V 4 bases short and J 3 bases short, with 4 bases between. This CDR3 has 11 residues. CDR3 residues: CASSSFYEQYF. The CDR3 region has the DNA TGTGCCAGCAGCTCCTTCTACGAGCAGTACTTC.

The CDR3 loop reads CASGLVVGQKQFF. In DNA form, the CDR3 reads TGTGCTAGTGGTTTGGTAGTCGGCCAGAAGCAGTTCTTC. The chain couples TRBV12-5 to TRBJ2-1; D is unclear. CDR3 size: 13 residues. The V gene's germline CDR1 is LGHNT and CDR2 FRNRAP. The germline V and J ends were trimmed by 0 bases and 11 bases, with 11 bases remaining between them.

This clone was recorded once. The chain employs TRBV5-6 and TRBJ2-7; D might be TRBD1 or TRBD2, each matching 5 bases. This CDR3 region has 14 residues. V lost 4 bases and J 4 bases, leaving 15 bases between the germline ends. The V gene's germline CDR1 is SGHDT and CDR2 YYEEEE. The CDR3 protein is CASSMPGPEYEQYF. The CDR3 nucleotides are TGTGCCAGCAGCATGCCGGGACCAGAATACGAGCAGTACTTC. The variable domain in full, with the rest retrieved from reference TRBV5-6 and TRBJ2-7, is DAGVTQSPTHLIKTRGQQVTLRCSPKSGHDTVSWYQQALGQGPQFIFQYYEEEERQRGNFPDRFSGHQFPNYSSELNVNALLLGDSALYLCASSMPGPEYEQYFGPGTRLTVT.

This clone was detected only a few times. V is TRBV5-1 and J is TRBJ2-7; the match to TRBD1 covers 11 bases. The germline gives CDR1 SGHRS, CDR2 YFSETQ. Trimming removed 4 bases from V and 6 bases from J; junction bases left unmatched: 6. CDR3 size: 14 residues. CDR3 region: CASSADRGRGEQYF. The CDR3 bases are TGCGCCAGCAGCGCGGACAGGGGGCGAGGCGAGCAGTACTTC.

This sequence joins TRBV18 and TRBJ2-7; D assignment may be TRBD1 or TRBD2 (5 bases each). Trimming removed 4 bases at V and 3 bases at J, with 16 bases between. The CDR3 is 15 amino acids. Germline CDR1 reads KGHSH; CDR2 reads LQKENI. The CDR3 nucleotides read TGTGCCAGCTCACAAACTCCCGGGACGATCTACGAGCAGTACTTC. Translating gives CASSQTPGTIYEQYF. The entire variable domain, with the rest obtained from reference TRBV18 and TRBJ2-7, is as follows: NAGVMQNPRHLVRRRGQEARLRCSPMKGHSHVYWYRQLPEEGLKFMVYLQKENIIDESGMPKERFSAEFPKEGPSILRIQQVVRGDSAAYFCASSQTPGTIYEQYFGPGTRLTVT.

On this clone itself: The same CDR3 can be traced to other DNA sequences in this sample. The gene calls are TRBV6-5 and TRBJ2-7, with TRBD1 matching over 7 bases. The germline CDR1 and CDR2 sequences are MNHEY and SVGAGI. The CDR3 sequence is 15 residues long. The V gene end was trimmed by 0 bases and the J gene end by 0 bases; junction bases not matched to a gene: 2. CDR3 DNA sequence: TGTGCCAGCAGTTACTCAGGGGGCAGCTCCTACGAGCAGTACTTC. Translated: CASSYSGGSSYEQYF.

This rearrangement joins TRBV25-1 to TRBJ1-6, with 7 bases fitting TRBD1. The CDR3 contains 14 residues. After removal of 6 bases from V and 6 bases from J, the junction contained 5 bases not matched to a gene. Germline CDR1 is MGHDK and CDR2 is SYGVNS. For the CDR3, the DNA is TGTGCCAGCAGGCAGACAGGGTCTAATTCACCCCTCCACTTT. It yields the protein CASRQTGSNSPLHF.

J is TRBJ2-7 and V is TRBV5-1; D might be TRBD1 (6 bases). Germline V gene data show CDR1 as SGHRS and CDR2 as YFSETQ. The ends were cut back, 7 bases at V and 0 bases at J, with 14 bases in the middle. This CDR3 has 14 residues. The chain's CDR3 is CASGVRGGSYEQYF. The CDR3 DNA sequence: TGCGCCAGCGGGGTCAGGGGCGGCTCCTACGAGCAGTACTTC.

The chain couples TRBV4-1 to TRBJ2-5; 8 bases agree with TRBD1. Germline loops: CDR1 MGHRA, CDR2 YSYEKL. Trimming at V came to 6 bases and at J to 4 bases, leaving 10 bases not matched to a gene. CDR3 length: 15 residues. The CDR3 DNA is TGCGCCAGCAGTCTTAGACAGGGGATAGCAGAGACCCAGTACTTC. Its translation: CASSLRQGIAETQYF.

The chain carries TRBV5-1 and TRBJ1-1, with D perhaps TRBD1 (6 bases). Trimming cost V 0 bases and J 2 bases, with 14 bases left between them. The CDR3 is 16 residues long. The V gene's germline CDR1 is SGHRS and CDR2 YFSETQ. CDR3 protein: CASSLVTGLANTEAFF. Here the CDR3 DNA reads TGCGCCAGCAGCTTGGTGACAGGACTAGCCAACACTGAAGCTTTCTTT.

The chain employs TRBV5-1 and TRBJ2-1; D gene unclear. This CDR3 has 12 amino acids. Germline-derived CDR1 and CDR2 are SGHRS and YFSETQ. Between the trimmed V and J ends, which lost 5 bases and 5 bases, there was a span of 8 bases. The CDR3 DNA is TGCGCCAGCAGTAGAGTGAACAATGAGCAGTTCTTC. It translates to CASSRVNNEQFF.

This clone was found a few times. This CDR3 reads CASSEAGKGTGELFF. For the CDR3, the DNA is TGTGCCAGCAGTGAAGCGGGGAAAGGGACCGGGGAGCTGTTTTTT. V and J are TRBV2 and TRBJ2-2, with D hard to call. Germline CDR1 and CDR2: SNHLY and FYNNEI. The CDR3 runs 15 residues. The ends were cut back, 0 bases at V and 5 bases at J, with 10 bases in the middle.

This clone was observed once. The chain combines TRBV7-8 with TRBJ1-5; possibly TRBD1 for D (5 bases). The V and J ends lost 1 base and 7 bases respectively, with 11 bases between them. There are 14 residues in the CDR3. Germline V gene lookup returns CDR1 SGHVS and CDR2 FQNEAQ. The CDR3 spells CASSLGRGEQPQHF. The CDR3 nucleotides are TGTGCCAGCAGCTTAGGTCGAGGGGAACAGCCCCAGCATTTT.

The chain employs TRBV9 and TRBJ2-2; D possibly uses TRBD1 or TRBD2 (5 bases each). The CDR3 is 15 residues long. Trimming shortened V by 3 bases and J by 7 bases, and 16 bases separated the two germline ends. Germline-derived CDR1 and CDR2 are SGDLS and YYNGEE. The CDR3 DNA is TGTGCCAGCAGCGCCACCGGGACCGCCGGCGGGGAGCTGTTTTTT. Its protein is CASSATGTAGGELFF.

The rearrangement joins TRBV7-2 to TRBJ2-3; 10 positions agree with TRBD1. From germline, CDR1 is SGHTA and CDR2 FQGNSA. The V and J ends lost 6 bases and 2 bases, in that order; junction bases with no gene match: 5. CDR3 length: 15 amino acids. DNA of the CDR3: TGTGCCAGCAGACAGGGACAGGGGTTCACAGATACGCAGTATTTT. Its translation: CASRQGQGFTDTQYF.

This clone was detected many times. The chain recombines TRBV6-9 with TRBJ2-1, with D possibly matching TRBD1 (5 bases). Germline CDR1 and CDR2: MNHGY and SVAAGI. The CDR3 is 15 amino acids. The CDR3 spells CTQGQGWKVYNEQFF. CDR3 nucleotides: TGTACCCAAGGGCAGGGATGGAAGGTTTACAATGAGCAGTTCTTC.

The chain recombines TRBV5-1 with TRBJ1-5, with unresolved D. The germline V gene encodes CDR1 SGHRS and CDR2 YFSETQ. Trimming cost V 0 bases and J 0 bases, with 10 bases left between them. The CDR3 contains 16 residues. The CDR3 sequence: CASSLARSYSNQPQHF. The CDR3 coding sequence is TGCGCCAGCAGCTTGGCACGAAGTTATAGCAATCAGCCCCAGCATTTT.

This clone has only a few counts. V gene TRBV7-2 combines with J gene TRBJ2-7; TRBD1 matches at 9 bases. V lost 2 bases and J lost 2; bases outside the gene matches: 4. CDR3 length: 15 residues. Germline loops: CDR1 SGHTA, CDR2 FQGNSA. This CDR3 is CASSLYGTGTYEQYF. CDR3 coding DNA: TGTGCCAGCAGCTTATACGGGACAGGGACCTACGAGCAGTACTTC.

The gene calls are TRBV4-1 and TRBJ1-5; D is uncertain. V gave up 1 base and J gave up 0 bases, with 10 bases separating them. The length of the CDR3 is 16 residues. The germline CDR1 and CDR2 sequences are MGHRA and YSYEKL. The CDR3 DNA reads TGCGCCAGCAGCCAAGTGGGCACCTATAGCAATCAGCCCCAGCATTTT. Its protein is CASSQVGTYSNQPQHF.

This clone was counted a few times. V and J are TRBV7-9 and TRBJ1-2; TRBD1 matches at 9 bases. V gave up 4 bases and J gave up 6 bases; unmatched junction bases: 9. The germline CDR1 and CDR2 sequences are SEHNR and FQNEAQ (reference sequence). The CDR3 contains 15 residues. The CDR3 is CASSSRFGTGNGYTF. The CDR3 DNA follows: TGTGCCAGCAGCTCCCGATTTGGGACAGGGAATGGCTACACCTTC. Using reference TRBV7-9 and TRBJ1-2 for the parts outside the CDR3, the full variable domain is DTGVSQNPRHKITKRGQNVTFRCDPISEHNRLYWYRQTLGQGPEFLTYFQNEAQLEKSRLLSDRFSAERPKGSFSTLEIQRTEQGDSAMYLCASSSRFGTGNGYTFGSGTRLTVV.

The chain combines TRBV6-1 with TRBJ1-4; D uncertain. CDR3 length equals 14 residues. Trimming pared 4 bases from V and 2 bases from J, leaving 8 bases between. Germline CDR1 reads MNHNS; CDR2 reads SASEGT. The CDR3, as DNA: TGTGCCAGCAGTGTATTCAGGACTAATGAAAAACTGTTTTTT. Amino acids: CASSVFRTNEKLFF.

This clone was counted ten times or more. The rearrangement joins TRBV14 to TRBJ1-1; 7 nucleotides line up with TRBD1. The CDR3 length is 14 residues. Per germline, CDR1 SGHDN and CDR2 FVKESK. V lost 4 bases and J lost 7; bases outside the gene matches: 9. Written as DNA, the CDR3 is TGTGCCAGCAGCCGCAGGGGGGATTGGAATGAAGCTTTCTTT. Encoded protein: CASSRRGDWNEAFF.

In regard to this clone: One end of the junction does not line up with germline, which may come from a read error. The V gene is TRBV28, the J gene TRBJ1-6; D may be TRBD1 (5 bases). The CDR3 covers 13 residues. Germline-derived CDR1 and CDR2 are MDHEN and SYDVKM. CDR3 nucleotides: TGTGCCAGCGGTTTACAGGAAAATTCACCCCTCCACTTT. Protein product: CASGLQENSPLHF.

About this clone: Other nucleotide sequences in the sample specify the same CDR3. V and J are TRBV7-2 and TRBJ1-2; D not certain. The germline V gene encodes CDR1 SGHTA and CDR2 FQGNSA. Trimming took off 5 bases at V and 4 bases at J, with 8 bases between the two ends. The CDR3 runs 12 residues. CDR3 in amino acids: CASSTRSYGYTF. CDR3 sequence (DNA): TGTGCCAGCAGCACCCGAAGCTATGGCTACACCTTC.

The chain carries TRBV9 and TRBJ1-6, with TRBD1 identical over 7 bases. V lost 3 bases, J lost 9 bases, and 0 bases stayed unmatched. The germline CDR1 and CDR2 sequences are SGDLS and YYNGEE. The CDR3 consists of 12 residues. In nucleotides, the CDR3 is TGTGCCAGCAGCGACAGGGGTTCACCCCTCCACTTT. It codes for CASSDRGSPLHF. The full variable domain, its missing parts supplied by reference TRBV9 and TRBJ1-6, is DSGVTQTPKHLITATGQRVTLRCSPRSGDLSVYWYQQSLDQGLQFLIQYYNGEERAKGNILERFSAQQFPDLHSELNLSSLELGDSALYFCASSDRGSPLHFGNGTRLTVT.

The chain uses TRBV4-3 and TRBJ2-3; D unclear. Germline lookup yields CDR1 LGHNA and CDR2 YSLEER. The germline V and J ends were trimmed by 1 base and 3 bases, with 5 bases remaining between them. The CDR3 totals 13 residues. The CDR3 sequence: CASSQALTDTQYF. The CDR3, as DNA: TGCGCCAGCAGCCAAGCATTAACAGATACGCAGTATTTT.

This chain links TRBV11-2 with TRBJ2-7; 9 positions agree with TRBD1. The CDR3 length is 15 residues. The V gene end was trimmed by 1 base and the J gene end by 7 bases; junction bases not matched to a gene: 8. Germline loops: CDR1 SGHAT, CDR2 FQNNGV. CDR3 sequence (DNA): TGTGCCAGCAGCTTAGCGGTACAGGGGGCGCGGGAGCAGTACTTC. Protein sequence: CASSLAVQGAREQYF.